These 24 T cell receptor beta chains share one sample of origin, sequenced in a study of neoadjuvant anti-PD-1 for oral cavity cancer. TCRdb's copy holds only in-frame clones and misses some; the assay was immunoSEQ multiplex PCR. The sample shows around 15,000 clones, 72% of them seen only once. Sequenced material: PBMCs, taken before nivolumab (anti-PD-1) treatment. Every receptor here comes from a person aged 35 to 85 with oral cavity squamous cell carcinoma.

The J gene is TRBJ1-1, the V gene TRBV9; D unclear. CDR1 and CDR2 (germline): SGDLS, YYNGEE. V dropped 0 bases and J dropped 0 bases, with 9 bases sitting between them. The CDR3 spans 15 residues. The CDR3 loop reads CASSVGWGMNTEAFF. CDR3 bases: TGTGCCAGCAGCGTAGGTTGGGGTATGAACACTGAAGCTTTCTTT.

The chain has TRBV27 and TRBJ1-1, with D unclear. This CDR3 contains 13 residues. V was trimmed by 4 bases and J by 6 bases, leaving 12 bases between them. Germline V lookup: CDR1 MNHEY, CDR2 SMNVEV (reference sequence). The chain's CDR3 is CASSSLRWAEAFF. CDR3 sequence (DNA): TGTGCCAGCAGTTCCCTCCGGTGGGCTGAAGCTTTCTTT.

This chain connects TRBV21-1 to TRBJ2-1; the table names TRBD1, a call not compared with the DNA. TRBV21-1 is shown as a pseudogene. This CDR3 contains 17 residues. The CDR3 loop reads CASSALDRGMGYNEQFF. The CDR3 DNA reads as TGTGCCAGCAGTGCGTTGGACAGGGGAATGGGGTACAATGAGCAGTTCTTC.

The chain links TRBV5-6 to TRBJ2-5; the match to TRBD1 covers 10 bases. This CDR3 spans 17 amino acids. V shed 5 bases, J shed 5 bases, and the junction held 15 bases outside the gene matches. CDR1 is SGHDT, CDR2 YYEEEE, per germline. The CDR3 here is CASSTRGDRGRRETQYF. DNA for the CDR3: TGTGCCAGCAGTACTAGGGGGGACAGGGGTCGTCGGGAGACCCAGTACTTC.

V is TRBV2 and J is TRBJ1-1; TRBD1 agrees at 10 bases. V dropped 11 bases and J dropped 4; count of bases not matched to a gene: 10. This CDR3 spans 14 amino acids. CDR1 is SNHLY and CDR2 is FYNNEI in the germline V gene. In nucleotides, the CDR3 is TGTGCCGACCGGGACAGGGGACTGAGCACTGAAGCTTTCTTT. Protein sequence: CADRDRGLSTEAFF.

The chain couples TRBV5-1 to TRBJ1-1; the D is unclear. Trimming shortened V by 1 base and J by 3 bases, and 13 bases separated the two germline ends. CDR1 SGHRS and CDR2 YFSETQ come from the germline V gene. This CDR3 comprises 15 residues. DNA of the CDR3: TGCGCCAGCAGCTTGTTACGGGTGGGTGACACTGAAGCTTTCTTT. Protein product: CASSLLRVGDTEAFF. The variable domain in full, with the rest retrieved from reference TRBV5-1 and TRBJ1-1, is KAGVTQTPRYLIKTRGQQVTLSCSPISGHRSVSWYQQTPGQGLQFLFEYFSETQRNKGNFPGRFSGRQFSNSRSEMNVSTLELGDSALYLCASSLLRVGDTEAFFGQGTRLTVV.

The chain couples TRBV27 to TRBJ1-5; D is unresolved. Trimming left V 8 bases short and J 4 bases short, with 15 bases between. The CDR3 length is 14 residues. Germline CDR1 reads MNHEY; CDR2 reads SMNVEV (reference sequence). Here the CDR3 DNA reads TGTGCCAGCGGGTCCTTGGCTCGAAATCAGCCCCAGCATTTT. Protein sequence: CASGSLARNQPQHF.

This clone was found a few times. CDR3 sequence reads: CASSPLSPGRNTEAFF. Here the CDR3 DNA reads TGTGCCAGCTCACCTCTATCCCCAGGGAGGAACACTGAAGCTTTCTTT. The V gene is TRBV18, the J gene TRBJ1-1, with D possibly matching TRBD1 (5 bases). CDR1 and CDR2 from the germline V gene are KGHSH and LQKENI. The CDR3 consists of 16 residues. Between the trimmed V and J ends, which lost 3 bases and 1 base, there was a span of 15 bases.

Here the CDR3 reads CASSQSIGMEVNYGYTF. The CDR3 bases are TGCGCCAGCAGTCAATCGATCGGGATGGAAGTTAACTATGGCTACACCTTC. This chain joins TRBV23-1 and TRBJ1-2; D remains unclear. TRBV23-1 is flagged as an ORF with uncertain function. CDR3 length equals 17 residues. V gave up 0 bases and J gave up 1 base, with 15 bases separating them.

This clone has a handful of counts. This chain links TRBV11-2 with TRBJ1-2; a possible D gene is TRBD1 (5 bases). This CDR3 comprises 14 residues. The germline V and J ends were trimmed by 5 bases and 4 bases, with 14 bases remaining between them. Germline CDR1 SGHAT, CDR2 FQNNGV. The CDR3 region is CASSPGPLFYGYTF. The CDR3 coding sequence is TGTGCCAGCAGCCCGGGGCCTCTCTTCTATGGCTACACCTTC.

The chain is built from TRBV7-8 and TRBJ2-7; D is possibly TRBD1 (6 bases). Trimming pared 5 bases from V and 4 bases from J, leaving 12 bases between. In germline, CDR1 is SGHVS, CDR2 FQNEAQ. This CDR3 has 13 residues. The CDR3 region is CASSRPQGYEQYF. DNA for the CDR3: TGTGCCAGCAGCCGACCACAGGGTTACGAGCAGTACTTC.

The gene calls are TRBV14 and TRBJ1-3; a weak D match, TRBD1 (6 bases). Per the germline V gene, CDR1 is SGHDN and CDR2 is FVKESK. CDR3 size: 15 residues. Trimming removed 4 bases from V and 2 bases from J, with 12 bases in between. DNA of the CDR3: TGTGCCAGCAGCCTAAACAGGGTCGCTGGAAACACCATATATTTT. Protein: CASSLNRVAGNTIYF.

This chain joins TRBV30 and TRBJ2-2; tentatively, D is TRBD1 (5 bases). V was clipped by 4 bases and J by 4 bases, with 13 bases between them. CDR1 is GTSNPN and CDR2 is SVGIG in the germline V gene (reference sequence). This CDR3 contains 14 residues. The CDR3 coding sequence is TGTGCCTGGAAGTGGGGCAGTGTCACCGGGGAGCTGTTTTTT. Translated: CAWKWGSVTGELFF.

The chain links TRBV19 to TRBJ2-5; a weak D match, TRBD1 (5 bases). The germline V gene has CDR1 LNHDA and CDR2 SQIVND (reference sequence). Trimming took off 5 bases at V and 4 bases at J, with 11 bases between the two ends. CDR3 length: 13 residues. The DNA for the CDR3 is TGTGCCAGTAGTCGGCAAGGGGTAGAGACCCAGTACTTC. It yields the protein CASSRQGVETQYF.

The CDR3 sequence: CASSHRYGYGNEKLFF. CDR3 nucleotide sequence: TGTGCCAGCAGCCATCGTTACGGGTATGGTAATGAAAAACTGTTTTTT. This chain joins TRBV9 and TRBJ1-4; D not certain. There are 16 residues in the CDR3. Between the trimmed V and J ends, which lost 4 bases and 4 bases, there was a span of 17 bases. From germline, CDR1 is SGDLS and CDR2 YYNGEE.

Written as DNA, the CDR3 is TGCGCCAGCAGACAAACAGGGGCGGCGAGTGAAAAACTGTTTTTT. Encoded protein: CASRQTGAASEKLFF. This chain uses TRBV5-1 with TRBJ1-4, with TRBD1 identical over 7 bases. The CDR3 is 15 residues long. V was pared by 5 bases and J by 7 bases, with 11 bases of the junction left unmatched. The V gene's germline CDR1 is SGHRS and CDR2 YFSETQ.

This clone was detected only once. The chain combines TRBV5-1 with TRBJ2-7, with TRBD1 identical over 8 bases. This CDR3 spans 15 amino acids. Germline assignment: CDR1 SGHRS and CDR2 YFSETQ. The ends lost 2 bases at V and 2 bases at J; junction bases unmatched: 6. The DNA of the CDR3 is TGCGCCAGCAGCTTTCAAGGACAGGGTACCTACGAGCAGTACTTC. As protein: CASSFQGQGTYEQYF.

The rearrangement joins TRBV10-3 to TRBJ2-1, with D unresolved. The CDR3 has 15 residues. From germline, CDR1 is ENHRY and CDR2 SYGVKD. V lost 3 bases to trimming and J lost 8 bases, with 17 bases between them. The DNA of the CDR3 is TGTGCCATCAGTGATGGTTTGGTAGACGGGTATGAGCAGTTCTTC. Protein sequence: CAISDGLVDGYEQFF.

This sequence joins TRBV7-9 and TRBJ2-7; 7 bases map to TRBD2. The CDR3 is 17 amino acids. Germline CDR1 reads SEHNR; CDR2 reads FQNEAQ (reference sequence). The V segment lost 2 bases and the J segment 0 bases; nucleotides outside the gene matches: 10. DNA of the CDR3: TGTGCCAGCAGCTTACCCCGCACGGGGGGAAGCTCCTACGAGCAGTACTTC. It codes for CASSLPRTGGSSYEQYF.

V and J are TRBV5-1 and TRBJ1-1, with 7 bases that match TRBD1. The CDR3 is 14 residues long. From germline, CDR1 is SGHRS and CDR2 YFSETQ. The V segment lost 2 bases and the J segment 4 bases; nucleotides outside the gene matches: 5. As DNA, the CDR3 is TGCGCCAGCAGCTTCTCATCAGGGGGCACTGAAGCTTTCTTT. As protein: CASSFSSGGTEAFF.

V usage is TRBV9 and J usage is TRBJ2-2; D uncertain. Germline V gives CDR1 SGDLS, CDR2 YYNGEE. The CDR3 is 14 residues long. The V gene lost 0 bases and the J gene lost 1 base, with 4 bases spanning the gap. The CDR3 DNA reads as TGTGCCAGCAGCGTAGGCGGGAACACCGGGGAGCTGTTTTTT. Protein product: CASSVGGNTGELFF.

The chain's CDR3 is CASSQIPTSTDTQYF. DNA for the CDR3: TGCGCCAGCAGCCAAATTCCAACTAGCACAGATACGCAGTATTTT. The J gene is TRBJ2-3, the V gene TRBV4-1; D not resolved. The CDR3 is 15 amino acids. CDR1 is MGHRA, CDR2 YSYEKL, per germline. The ends were cut back, 2 bases at V and 0 bases at J, with 9 bases in the middle.

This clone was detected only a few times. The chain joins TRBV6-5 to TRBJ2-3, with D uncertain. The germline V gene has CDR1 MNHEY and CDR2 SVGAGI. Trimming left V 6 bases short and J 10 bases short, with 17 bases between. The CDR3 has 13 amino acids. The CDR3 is CASSRPLGEAQYF. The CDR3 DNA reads TGTGCCAGCAGCCGTCCCCTGGGCGAGGCGCAGTATTTT.

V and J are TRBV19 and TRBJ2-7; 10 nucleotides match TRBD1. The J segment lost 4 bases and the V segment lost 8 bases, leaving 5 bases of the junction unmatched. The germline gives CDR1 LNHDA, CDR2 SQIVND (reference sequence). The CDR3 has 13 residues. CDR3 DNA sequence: TGTGCCAGTTCCGACAGGGGGCTTTACGAGCAGTACTTC. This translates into CASSDRGLYEQYF.